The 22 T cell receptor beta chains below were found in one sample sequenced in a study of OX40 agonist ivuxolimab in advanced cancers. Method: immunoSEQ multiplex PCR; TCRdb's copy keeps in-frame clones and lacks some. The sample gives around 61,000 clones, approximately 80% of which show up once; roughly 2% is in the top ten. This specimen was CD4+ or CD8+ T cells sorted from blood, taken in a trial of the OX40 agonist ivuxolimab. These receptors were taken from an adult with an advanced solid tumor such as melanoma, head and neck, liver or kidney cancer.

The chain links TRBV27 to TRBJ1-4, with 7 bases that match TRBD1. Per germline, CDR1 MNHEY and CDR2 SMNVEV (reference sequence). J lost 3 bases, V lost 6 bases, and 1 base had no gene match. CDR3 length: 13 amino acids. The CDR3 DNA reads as TGTGCCAGCAGGGGACAGCCTAATGAAAAACTGTTTTTT. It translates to CASRGQPNEKLFF.

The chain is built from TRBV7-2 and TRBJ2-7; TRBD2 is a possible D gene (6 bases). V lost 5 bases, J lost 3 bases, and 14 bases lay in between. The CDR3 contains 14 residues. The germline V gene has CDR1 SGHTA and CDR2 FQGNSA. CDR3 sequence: CASSPLGRYYEQYF. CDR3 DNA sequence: TGTGCCAGCAGCCCCTTAGGGAGGTACTACGAGCAGTACTTC.

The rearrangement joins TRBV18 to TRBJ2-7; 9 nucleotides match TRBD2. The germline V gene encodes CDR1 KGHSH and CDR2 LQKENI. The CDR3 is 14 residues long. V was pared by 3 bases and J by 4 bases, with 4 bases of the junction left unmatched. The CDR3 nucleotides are TGTGCCAGCTCACCTAGCGGGAGAGGTTACGAGCAGTACTTC. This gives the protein CASSPSGRGYEQYF.

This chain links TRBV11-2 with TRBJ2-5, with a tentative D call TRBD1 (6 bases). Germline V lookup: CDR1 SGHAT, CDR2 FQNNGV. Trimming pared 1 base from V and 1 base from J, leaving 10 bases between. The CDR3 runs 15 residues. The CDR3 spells CASSLVGGFQETQYF. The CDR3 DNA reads TGTGCCAGCAGCTTAGTTGGGGGCTTCCAAGAGACCCAGTACTTC.

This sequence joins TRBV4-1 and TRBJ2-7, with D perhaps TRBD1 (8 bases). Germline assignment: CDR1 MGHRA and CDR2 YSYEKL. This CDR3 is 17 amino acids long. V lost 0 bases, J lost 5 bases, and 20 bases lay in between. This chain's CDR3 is CASSQEAAGQAADEQYF. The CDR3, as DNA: TGCGCCAGCAGCCAAGAAGCAGCGGGACAGGCGGCCGACGAGCAGTACTTC.

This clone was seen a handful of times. The CDR3 is CASGSRQPQHF. The CDR3 bases are TGTGCCAGCGGCTCGAGACAGCCCCAGCATTTT. The chain recombines TRBV21-1 with TRBJ1-5. TRBV21-1 is labeled a pseudogene. The CDR3 is made up of 11 amino acids.

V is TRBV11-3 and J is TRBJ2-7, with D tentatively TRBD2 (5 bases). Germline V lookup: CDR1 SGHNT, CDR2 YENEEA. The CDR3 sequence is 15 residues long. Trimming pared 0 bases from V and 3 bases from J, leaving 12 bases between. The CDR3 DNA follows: TGTGCCAGCAGCTTAGAGAGCGGTCCCCTCTACGAGCAGTACTTC. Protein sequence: CASSLESGPLYEQYF. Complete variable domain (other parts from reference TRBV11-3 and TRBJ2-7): EAGVVQSPRYKIIEKKQPVAFWCNPISGHNTLYWYLQNLGQGPELLIRYENEEAVDDSQLPKDRFSAERLKGVDSTLKIQPAELGDSAVYLCASSLESGPLYEQYFGPGTRLTVT.

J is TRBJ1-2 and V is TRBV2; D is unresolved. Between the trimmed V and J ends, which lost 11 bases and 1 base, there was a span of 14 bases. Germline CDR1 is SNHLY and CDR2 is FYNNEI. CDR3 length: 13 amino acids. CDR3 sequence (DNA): TGTGCCGCGCGGCGTAGACTTAACTATGGCTACACCTTC. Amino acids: CAARRRLNYGYTF.

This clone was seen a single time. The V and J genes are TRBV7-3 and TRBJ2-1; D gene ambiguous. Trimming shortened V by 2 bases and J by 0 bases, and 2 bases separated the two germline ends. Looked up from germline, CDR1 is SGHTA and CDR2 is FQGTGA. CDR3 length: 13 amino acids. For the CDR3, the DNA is TGTGCCAGCAGCTTAGACTCCTACAATGAGCAGTTCTTC. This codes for CASSLDSYNEQFF.

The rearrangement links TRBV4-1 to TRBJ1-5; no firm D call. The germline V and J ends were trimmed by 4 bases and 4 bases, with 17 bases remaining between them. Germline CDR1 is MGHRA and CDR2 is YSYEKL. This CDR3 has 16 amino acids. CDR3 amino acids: CASSLTRAAGNQPQHF. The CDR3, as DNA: TGCGCCAGCAGCCTGACTAGGGCGGCGGGTAATCAGCCCCAGCATTTT.

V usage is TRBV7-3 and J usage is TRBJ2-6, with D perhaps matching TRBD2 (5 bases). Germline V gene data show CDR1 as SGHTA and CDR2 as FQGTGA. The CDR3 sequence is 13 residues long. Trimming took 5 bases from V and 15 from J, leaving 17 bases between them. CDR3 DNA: TGTGCCAGCAGCCCCACGCGGGTGGGCGCCCTGACTTTC. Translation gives CASSPTRVGALTF.

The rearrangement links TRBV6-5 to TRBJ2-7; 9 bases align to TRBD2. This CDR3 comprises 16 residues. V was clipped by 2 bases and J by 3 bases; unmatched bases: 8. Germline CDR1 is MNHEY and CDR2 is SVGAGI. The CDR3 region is CASSYQFSGRHYEQYF. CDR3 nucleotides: TGTGCCAGCAGTTACCAATTTAGCGGGAGACACTACGAGCAGTACTTC.

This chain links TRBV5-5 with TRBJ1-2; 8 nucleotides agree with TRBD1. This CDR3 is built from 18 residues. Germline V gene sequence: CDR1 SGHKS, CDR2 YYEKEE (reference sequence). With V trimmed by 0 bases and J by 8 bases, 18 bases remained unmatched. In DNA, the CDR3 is TGTGCCAGCAGCTTGGCCCAACCCTTAACTACCAGGGGGCTCGGCTACACCTTC. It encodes CASSLAQPLTTRGLGYTF.

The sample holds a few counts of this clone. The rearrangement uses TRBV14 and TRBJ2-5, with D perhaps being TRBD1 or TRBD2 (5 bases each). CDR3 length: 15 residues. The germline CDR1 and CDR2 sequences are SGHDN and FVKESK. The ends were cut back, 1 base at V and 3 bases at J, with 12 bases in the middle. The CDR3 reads CASSQGGTPKETQYF. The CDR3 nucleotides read TGTGCCAGCAGCCAAGGTGGGACCCCTAAAGAGACCCAGTACTTC.

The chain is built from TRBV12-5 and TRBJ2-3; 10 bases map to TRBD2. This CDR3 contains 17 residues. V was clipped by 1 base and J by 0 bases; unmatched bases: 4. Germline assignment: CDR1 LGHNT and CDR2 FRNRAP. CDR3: CASGLGTSGASTDTQYF. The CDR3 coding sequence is TGTGCTAGTGGTTTGGGGACTAGCGGAGCTAGCACAGATACGCAGTATTTT.

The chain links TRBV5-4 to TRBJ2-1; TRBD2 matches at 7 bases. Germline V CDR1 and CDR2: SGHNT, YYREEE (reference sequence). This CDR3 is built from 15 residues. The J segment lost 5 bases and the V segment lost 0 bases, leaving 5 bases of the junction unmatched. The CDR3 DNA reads TGTGCCAGCAGCTTGGCGGGTCTAGCGGACAATGAGCAGTTCTTC. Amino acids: CASSLAGLADNEQFF.

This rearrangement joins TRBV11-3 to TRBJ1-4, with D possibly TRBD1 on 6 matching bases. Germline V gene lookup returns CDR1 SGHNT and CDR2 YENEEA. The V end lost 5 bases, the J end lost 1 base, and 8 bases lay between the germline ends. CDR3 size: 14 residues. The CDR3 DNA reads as TGTGCCAGCAGCGGAGGGGGAACTAATGAAAAACTGTTTTTT. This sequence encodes CASSGGGTNEKLFF.

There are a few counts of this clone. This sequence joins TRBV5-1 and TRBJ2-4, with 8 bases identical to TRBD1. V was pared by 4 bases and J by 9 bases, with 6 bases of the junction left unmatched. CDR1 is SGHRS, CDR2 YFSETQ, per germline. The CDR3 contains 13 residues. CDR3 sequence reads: CASSLGQGGIQYF. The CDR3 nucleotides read TGCGCCAGCAGCCTTGGACAGGGAGGCATTCAGTACTTC.

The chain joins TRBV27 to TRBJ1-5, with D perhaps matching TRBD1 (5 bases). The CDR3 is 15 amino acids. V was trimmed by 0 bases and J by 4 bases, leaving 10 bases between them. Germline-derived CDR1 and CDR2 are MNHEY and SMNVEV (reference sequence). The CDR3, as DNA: TGTGCCAGCAGTTTATCCAGGGCCTTTAATCAGCCCCAGCATTTT. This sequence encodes CASSLSRAFNQPQHF.

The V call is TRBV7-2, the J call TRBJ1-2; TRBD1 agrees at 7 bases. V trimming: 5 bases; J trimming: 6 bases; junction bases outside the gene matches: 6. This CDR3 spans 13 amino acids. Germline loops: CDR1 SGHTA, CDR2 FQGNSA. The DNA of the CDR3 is TGTGCCAGCAGCCAGCAGGGGGGAGATGGCTACACCTTC. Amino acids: CASSQQGGDGYTF.

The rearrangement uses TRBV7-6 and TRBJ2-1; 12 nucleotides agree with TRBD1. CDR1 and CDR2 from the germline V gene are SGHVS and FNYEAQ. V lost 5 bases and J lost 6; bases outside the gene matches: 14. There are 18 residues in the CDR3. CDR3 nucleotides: TGTGCCAGCAGCACCCGGGACAGGGGGCCTAGGGGTTCCAATGAGCAGTTCTTC. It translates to CASSTRDRGPRGSNEQFF.

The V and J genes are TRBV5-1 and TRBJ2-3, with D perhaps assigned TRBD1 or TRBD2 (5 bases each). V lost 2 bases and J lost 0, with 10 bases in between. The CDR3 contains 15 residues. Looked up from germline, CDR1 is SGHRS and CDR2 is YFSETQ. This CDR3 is CASSFTGASTDTQYF. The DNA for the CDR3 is TGCGCCAGCAGCTTTACCGGGGCGAGCACAGATACGCAGTATTTT.